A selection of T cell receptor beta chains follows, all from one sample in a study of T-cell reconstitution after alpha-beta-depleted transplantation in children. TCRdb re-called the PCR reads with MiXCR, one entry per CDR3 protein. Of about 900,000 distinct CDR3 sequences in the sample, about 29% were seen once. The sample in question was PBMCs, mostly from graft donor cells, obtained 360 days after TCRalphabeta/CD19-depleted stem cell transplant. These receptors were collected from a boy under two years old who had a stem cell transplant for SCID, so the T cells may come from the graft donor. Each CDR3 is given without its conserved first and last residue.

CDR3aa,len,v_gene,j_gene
ASSQDRTEGGQF,12,TRBV4-2,TRBJ2-1
ASSRTGVQETQY,12,TRBV7-2,TRBJ2-5
AISERGDGNSPLH,13,TRBV10-3,TRBJ1-6
ASSLPSYNSPLH,12,TRBV5-6,TRBJ1-6
ASSFRVETQY,10,TRBV12-3/TRBV12-4,TRBJ2-5
ASSLGVTSGLKIKTQY,16,TRBV11-2,TRBJ2-5
SARRPAGYNQPQH,13,TRBV20-1,TRBJ1-5
SVAGPYRRYNEQF,13,TRBV29-1,TRBJ2-1
SARVFESAANNSPLH,15,TRBV20-1,TRBJ1-6
ASSLSSFRGPLLSGANVLT,19,TRBV11-2,TRBJ2-6
SAAKLLEQY,9,TRBV20-1,TRBJ2-7
ASSRTDRNYGYT,12,TRBV5-1,TRBJ1-2
ASSRGTDSYNEQF,13,TRBV6-1,TRBJ2-1
AISGGFQETQY,11,TRBV10-3,TRBJ2-5
SVEDGGRRQETQY,13,TRBV29-1,TRBJ2-5
ASSPDLHSGEQF,12,TRBV7-9,TRBJ2-1
ASSSNTEQPYEQY,13,TRBV12-3/TRBV12-4,TRBJ2-7
ASSLEDRDSPETQY,14,TRBV7-8,TRBJ2-5
ASKSAGGSTDTQY,13,TRBV3-1,TRBJ2-3
ASSPAATFYEQY,12,TRBV5-1,TRBJ2-7
SAPGQGYSNQPQH,13,TRBV20-1,TRBJ1-5
ASSQKGAGSTAEQY,14,TRBV4-1,TRBJ2-7
ASSHGASSYNEQF,13,TRBV12-3/TRBV12-4,TRBJ2-1
ATSDGGAYTGELF,13,TRBV24-1,TRBJ2-2
SVGRGLNTEAF,11,TRBV29-1,TRBJ1-1
ASSGTVRETQY,11,TRBV2,TRBJ2-5
ATGRTDGTSNGELF,14,TRBV24-1,TRBJ2-2
ATSDRSQGARNEQF,14,TRBV24-1,TRBJ2-1
ASSVDGSNTDTQY,13,TRBV9,TRBJ2-3
ASSPRMGLAAETQY,14,TRBV25-1,TRBJ2-5
ASSSRRDRGRGNEQF,15,TRBV7-2,TRBJ2-1
ASSYSGAWSTDTQY,14,TRBV6-5,TRBJ2-3
ASSLASGTGYNEQF,14,TRBV7-2,TRBJ2-1
ASGFSAGQRYEQY,13,TRBV12-5,TRBJ2-7
AISPGTGGGTGELF,14,TRBV10-3,TRBJ2-2
ASSENGSKQF,10,TRBV2,TRBJ2-1
ASSQDLLAGVDTQY,14,TRBV3-1,TRBJ2-3
SAVLPGANVLT,11,TRBV29-1,TRBJ2-6
ASSRAGGPQETQY,13,TRBV7-3,TRBJ2-5
ATSDNRGPSGNTIY,14,TRBV24-1,TRBJ1-3
ASSESGSQETQY,12,TRBV25-1,TRBJ2-5
ASSLETVVSGANVLT,15,TRBV5-1,TRBJ2-6
AWSVPAGVTYEQY,13,TRBV30,TRBJ2-7
AISELAIEQF,10,TRBV10-3,TRBJ2-1
ASSLTSGVPPYNEQF,15,TRBV27,TRBJ2-1
ASSFGQGARSAYEQY,15,TRBV7-7,TRBJ2-7
ASSPRDTQY,9,TRBV28,TRBJ2-3
ASSLVAWYQETQY,13,TRBV5-5,TRBJ2-5
ASIIDLEGELF,11,TRBV2,TRBJ2-2
ATDRANSYEQY,11,TRBV7-8,TRBJ2-7
ASSDGGLGTGELF,13,TRBV6-1,TRBJ2-2
SARRGVDEQY,10,TRBV20-1,TRBJ2-7
ASSQLWAPQETQY,13,TRBV4-3,TRBJ2-5
ASSQDPSGGGTDTQY,15,TRBV4-1,TRBJ2-3
SVRLGDSYEQY,11,TRBV29-1,TRBJ2-7
ASSNGLAGTDTQY,13,TRBV7-7,TRBJ2-3
ASSLPRVSGPYYEQY,15,TRBV7-9,TRBJ2-7
ASSLAGAATQY,11,TRBV12-3/TRBV12-4,TRBJ2-5
ASTGGGDRRNEKLF,14,TRBV2,TRBJ1-4
ASSPIWGDTQY,11,TRBV4-1,TRBJ2-3